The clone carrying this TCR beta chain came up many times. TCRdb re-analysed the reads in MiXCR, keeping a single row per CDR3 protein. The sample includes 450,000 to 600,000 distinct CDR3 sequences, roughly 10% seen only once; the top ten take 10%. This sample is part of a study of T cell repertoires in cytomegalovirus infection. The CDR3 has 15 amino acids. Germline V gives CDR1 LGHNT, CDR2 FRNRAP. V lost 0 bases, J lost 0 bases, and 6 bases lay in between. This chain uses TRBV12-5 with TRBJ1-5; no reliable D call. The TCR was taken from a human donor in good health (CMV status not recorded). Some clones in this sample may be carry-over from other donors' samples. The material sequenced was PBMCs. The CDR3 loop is CASGLVVNSNQPQHF. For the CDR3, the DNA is TGTGCTAGTGGTTTGGTGGTGAATAGCAATCAGCCCCAGCATTTT.